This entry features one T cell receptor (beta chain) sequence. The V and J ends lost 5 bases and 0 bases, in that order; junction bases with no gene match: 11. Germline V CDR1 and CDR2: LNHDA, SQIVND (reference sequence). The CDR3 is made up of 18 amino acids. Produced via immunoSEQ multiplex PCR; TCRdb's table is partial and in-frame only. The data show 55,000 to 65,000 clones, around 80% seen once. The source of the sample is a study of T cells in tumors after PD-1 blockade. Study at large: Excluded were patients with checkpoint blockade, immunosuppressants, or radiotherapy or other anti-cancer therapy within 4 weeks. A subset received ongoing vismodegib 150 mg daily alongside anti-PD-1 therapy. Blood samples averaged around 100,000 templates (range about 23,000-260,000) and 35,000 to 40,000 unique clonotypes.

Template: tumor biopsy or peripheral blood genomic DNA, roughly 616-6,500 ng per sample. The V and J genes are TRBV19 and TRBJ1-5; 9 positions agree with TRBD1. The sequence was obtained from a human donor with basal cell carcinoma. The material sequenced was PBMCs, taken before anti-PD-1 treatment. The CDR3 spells CASSVGQGRRYSNQPQHF. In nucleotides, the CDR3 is TGTGCCAGTAGTGTCGGACAGGGGCGTCGGTATAGCAATCAGCCCCAGCATTTT.